The table lists the clone carrying this TCR beta chain with a count of one. Its antigen remains unidentified. The PCR was carried out with 60 Vbeta primers and 13 Jbeta primers. Generated by immunoSEQ multiplex PCR, the TCRdb table keeps only in-frame clones and is missing some. The sample has under 150,000 clones, about 78% seen once. This record comes from a study of cytomegalovirus exposure and HLA in healthy donors. Study-wide findings and caveats: Sequence variants that were highly shared formed a cluster that was likely a sequencing artifact. Reports credit the classifier with highly specific, highly sensitive diagnosis of cytomegalovirus status.

The CDR3 covers 13 residues. Germline-derived CDR1 and CDR2 are SGHRS and YFSETQ. J lost 0 bases, V lost 8 bases, and 2 bases had no gene match. V is TRBV5-1 and J is TRBJ1-3; 7 bases line up with TRBD1. Material for sequencing was PBMCs. The clonotype originates from a woman in her twenties or thirties in good health and CMV-seropositive. The CDR3: CASRTGSGNTIYF. The CDR3 DNA follows: TGCGCCAGTCGGACAGGCTCTGGAAACACCATATATTTT.